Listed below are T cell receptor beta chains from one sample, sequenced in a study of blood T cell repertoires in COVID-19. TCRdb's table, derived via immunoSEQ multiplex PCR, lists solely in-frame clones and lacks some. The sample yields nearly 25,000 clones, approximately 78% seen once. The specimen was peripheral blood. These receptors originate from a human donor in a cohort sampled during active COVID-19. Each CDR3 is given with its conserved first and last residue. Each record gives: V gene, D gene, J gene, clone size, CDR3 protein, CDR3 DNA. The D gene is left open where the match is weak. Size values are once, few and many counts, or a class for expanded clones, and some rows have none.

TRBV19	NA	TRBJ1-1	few	CASRVGRGETEAFF	TGTGCCAGTAGAGTCGGCAGGGGTGAAACTGAAGCTTTCTTT
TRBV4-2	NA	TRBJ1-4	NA	CASSQDSNGEKLFF	TGTGCCAGCAGCCAAGATTCGAACGGGGAAAAACTGTTTTTT
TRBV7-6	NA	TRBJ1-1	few	CASSSEENTEAFF	TGTGCCAGCAGCTCCGAGGAGAACACTGAAGCTTTCTTT
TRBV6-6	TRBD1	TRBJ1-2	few	CASARQGSGYTF	TGTGCCAGCGCCCGACAGGGATCTGGCTACACCTTC
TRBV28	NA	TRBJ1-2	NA	CASSLGVREDYGYTF	TGTGCCAGCAGTTTGGGAGTCAGGGAGGACTATGGCTACACCTTC
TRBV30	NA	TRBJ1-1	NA	CAWSSGLPRTEAFF	TGTGCCTGGAGTTCGGGACTCCCGAGGACTGAAGCTTTCTTT
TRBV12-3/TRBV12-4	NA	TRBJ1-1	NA	CASSRGTEAFF	TGTGCCAGCAGCCGAGGGACTGAAGCTTTCTTT
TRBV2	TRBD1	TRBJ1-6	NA	CASGDRVESPLHF	TGTGCCAGCGGGGACAGGGTTGAATCACCCCTCCACTTT
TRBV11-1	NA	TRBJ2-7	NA	CASSFRSGRVYEQYF	TGTGCCAGCAGCTTTCGTAGCGGAAGGGTCTACGAGCAGTACTTC
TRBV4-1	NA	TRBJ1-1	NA	CASSQMTSLNTEAFF	TGCGCCAGCAGTCAAATGACAAGTTTGAACACTGAAGCTTTCTTT
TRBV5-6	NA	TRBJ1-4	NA	CATSRQDGGNEKLFF	TGTGCCACCTCCCGTCAGGATGGCGGGAATGAAAAACTGTTTTTT
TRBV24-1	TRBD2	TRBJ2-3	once	CATSDSSGGIDTQYF	TGTGCCACCAGTGACTCGAGCGGGGGTATCGATACGCAGTATTTT
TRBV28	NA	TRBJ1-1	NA	CASSLGLSQRAFF	TGTGCCAGCAGTTTAGGGCTTTCCCAACGTGCTTTCTTT
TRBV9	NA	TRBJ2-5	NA	CASSPQPLSPETQYF	TGTGCCAGCAGCCCCCAACCACTCTCCCCGGAGACCCAGTACTTC
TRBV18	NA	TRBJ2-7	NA	CASSPPNRVSSYEQYF	TGTGCCAGCTCACCACCGAACAGGGTGAGCTCCTACGAGCAGTACTTC
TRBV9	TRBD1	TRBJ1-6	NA	CASSGSGTGFSPLHF	TGTGCCAGCAGCGGATCCGGGACAGGGTTTTCACCCCTCCACTTT
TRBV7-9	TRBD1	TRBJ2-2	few	CASSLSRPGQGTGELFF	TGTGCCAGCAGCCTATCCCGTCCGGGACAGGGGACCGGGGAGCTGTTTTTT
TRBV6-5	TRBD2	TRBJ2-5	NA	CASGQIGGGETQYF	TGTGCCAGCGGCCAAATCGGGGGAGGGGAGACCCAGTACTTC
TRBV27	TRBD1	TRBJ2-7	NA	CASSPGTGLSYEQYF	TGTGCCAGCAGTCCCGGGACAGGGCTCTCCTACGAGCAGTACTTC
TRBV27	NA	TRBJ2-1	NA	CASSLQGGEQFF	TGTGCCAGCAGTTTACAGGGAGGTGAGCAGTTCTTC
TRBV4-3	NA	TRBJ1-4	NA	CASSQEYPGKASNEKLFF	TGCGCCAGCAGCCAAGAATATCCAGGGAAGGCGTCCAATGAAAAACTGTTTTTT
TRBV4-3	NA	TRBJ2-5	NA	CASSQVSGTQYF	TGCGCCAGCAGCCAAGTTAGCGGAACCCAGTACTTC
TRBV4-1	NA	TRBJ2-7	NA	CASSPGLRATGGEQYF	TGCGCCAGCAGCCCGGGACTGCGCGCAACCGGGGGCGAGCAGTACTTC
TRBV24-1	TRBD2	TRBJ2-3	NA	CATSEISGRFSDTQYF	TGTGCCACCAGTGAAATTAGCGGGAGATTTTCGGATACGCAGTATTTT
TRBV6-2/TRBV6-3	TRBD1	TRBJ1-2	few	CASSRDRGRDYTF	TGTGCCAGCAGCCGGGACAGGGGGCGCGACTACACCTTC
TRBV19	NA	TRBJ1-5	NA	CASTELNNQPQHF	TGTGCCAGTACCGAACTCAATAATCAGCCCCAGCATTTT
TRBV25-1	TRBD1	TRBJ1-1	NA	CASSRSRGSLNTEAFF	TGTGCCAGCAGCCGATCCAGGGGGTCGCTGAACACTGAAGCTTTCTTT
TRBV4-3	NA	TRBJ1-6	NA	CASSLDRDNGNSPLHF	TGCGCCAGCAGCCTTGACCGGGACAATGGGAATTCACCCCTCCACTTT
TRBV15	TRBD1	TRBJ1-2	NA	CATSRGGTGYGYTF	TGTGCCACCAGCAGAGGCGGGACAGGGTATGGCTACACCTTC
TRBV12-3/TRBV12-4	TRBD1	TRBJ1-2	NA	CASSYGQGGYTF	TGTGCCAGCAGTTATGGACAGGGCGGCTACACCTTC
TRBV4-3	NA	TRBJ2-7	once	CASSQDLAGSYEQYF	TGCGCCAGCAGCCAAGATCTGGCAGGGTCCTACGAGCAGTACTTC
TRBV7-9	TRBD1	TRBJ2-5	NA	CASSGRGQTRETQYF	TGTGCCAGCAGCGGACGGGGACAGACAAGAGAGACCCAGTACTTC
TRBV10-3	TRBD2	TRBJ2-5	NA	CAISAGARGLAGQETQYF	TGTGCCATCAGTGCGGGGGCTCGGGGACTAGCGGGGCAAGAGACCCAGTACTTC
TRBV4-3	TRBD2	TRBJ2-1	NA	CASSQYTSGRAAQFF	TGCGCCAGCAGCCAATACACTAGCGGGAGGGCCGCGCAGTTCTTC
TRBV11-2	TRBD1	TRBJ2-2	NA	CASSLHTGGRTGELFF	TGTGCCAGCAGCTTACACACAGGGGGCCGTACCGGGGAGCTGTTTTTT
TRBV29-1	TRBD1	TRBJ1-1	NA	CSVDRGTEAFF	TGCAGCGTCGACAGGGGGACTGAAGCTTTCTTT
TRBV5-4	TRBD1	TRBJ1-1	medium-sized	CATADRRNTEAFF	TGTGCCACCGCGGACAGGCGGAACACTGAAGCTTTCTTT
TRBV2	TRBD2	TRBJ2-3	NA	CASSGQGSGGDTQYF	TGTGCCAGCAGTGGCCAAGGGAGCGGGGGGGATACGCAGTATTTT
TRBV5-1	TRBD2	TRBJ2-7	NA	CASSDGLGASRYF	TGCGCCAGCAGCGACGGACTAGGCGCTTCGCGGTACTTC
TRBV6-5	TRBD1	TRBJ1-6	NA	CASSWTGPNSPLHF	TGTGCCAGCAGTTGGACAGGACCTAATTCACCCCTCCACTTT
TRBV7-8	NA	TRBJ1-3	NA	CASSSYRDIGLPGNTIYF	TGTGCCAGCAGCTCCTACCGGGACATCGGTCTCCCTGGAAACACCATATATTTT
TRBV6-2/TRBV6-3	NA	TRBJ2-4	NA	CASSSAGTQRENIQYF	TGTGCCAGCAGTTCTGCGGGGACTCAGAGGGAAAACATTCAGTACTTC
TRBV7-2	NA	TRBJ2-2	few	CASSGQNTGELFF	TGTGCCAGCAGCGGACAGAACACCGGGGAGCTGTTTTTT
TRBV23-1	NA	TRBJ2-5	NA	CASSQSGQGKETQYF	TGCGCCAGCAGTCAATCGGGGCAGGGGAAAGAGACCCAGTACTTC
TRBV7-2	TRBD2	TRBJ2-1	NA	CASSRSRTRIGNEQFF	TGTGCCAGCAGCCGGAGCAGGACTAGGATTGGCAATGAGCAGTTCTTC
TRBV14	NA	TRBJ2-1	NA	CASSQEIWGARGGYNEQFF	TGTGCCAGCAGCCAAGAAATCTGGGGGGCGAGGGGGGGGTACAATGAGCAGTTCTTC
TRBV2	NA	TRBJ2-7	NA	CASSESPSSYEQYF	TGTGCCAGCAGTGAATCCCCTAGCTCCTACGAGCAGTACTTC
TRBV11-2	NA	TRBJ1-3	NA	CASSTSRMRSGNTIYF	TGTGCCAGCAGCACTTCTAGGATGAGGTCTGGAAACACCATATATTTT
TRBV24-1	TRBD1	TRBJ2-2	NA	CATVGQGDTGELFF	TGTGCCACCGTAGGACAGGGTGACACCGGGGAGCTGTTTTTT
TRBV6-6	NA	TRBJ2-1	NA	CASRHDGSSYNEQFF	TGTGCCAGCAGGCATGACGGGAGCTCCTACAATGAGCAGTTCTTC
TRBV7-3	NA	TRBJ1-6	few	CASSLLTAGNNSPLHF	TGTGCCAGCAGCTTATTAACGGCCGGGAATAATTCACCCCTCCACTTT
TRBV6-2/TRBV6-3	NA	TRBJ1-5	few	CASSYDASQPQHF	TGTGCCAGCAGTTACGATGCGAGTCAGCCCCAGCATTTT
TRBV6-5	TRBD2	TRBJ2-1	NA	CASRALAGAYNEQFF	TGTGCCAGCAGAGCTCTAGCGGGGGCATACAATGAGCAGTTCTTC
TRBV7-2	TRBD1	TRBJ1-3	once	CASSLVGRGKITGNTIYF	TGTGCCAGCAGCTTAGTGGGCAGGGGGAAAATTACTGGAAACACCATATATTTT
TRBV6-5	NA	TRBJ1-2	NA	CASSYSSWQGGGYTF	TGTGCCAGCAGTTACTCGAGTTGGCAGGGAGGTGGCTACACCTTC
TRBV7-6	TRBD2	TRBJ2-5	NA	CASSLGSSGYQETQYF	TGTGCCAGCAGCTTAGGATCTAGCGGGTATCAAGAGACCCAGTACTTC
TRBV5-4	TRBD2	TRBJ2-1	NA	CASSLASSGHNEQFF	TGTGCCAGCAGCTTGGCGTCTAGCGGGCACAATGAGCAGTTCTTC
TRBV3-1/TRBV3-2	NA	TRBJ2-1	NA	CASSPLGGAGQFF	TGTGCCAGCAGCCCCCTAGGGGGGGCCGGTCAGTTCTTC
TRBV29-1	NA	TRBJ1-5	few	CSVSLGVNQPQHF	TGCAGCGTGAGTCTAGGAGTCAATCAGCCCCAGCATTTT